This T cell receptor beta chain is drawn from a study of regulatory T cells in long-lasting Graves disease. Arm-PCR of CDR3 regions and iRepertoire HTBI primers were the basis on which TCR beta libraries were built. TCRdb re-derived calls from the multiplex PCR reads in MiXCR, one entry per CDR3 protein. The sample consists of about 470,000 distinct CDR3 sequences, about 15% of them appearing once. The time point here: newly diagnosed GD, antithyroid drugs for less than 3 months. RNA extracted from PBMCs served as the sequencing template. Regarding the study as a whole: Persistent Graves' cases showed lower TCR diversity than newly diagnosed cases.

This clonotype was recorded many times. Its antigen is still unknown. A further study also used this sample, focusing on T cells in Graves' hyperthyroidism and ophthalmopathy. As reported in that work: Carried out on the TCR CDR3, a first-round RT-PCR used the HTBI primer set.

This clonotype was sampled from a woman aged 25-40 years with Graves disease. The starting material was peripheral blood mononuclear cells (PBMCs), obtained at new diagnosis, from a patient treated with antithyroid drugs.

CDR3 protein: CASSLERENPTDTQYF. As DNA, the CDR3 is TGCGCCAGCAGCTTGGAGCGGGAGAATCCCACAGATACGCAGTATTTT. The chain combines TRBV5-1 with TRBJ2-3; 8 bases match TRBD2. Germline loops: CDR1 SGHRS, CDR2 YFSETQ. Trimming cost V 0 bases and J 2 bases; bases outside gene matches: 5. The CDR3 runs to 16 residues.